A single TCR beta chain is shown here with its context. Its antigen is unknown. This specimen comes from a study of cytomegalovirus exposure and HLA in healthy donors. Study summary: As released early, the data held approximately 80 million unique TCRs from HLA-typed donors.

With 60 Vbeta and 13 Jbeta primers, the PCR was carried out. Using immunoSEQ multiplex PCR, the repertoire was profiled, and TCRdb retains in-frame clones only, with some absent. The top ten clones hold about 0.5% of a sample with under 200,000 clones, about 80% of them seen once. The CDR3 contains 14 residues. CDR1 and CDR2 from the germline V gene are MDHEN and SYDVKM. With V trimmed by 1 base and J by 7 bases, 6 bases remained unmatched. Study-wide findings and caveats: The classifier was said to identify cytomegalovirus status with high specificity and sensitivity. It was reported in a later analysis that an Asian-associated ancestry cluster showed fewer N-insertions than the roughly 670-donor mean.

This TCR came from a woman aged 45-59 years in good health and CMV-seronegative. Specimen: PBMCs. This chain connects TRBV28 to TRBJ2-7, with 8 bases fitting TRBD1. The CDR3 reads CASSLLRQGKEQYF. The CDR3 DNA reads as TGTGCCAGCAGTTTATTGAGACAGGGGAAGGAGCAGTACTTC.